This entry lists 28 T cell receptor beta chains sequenced from one sample in a study of cytomegalovirus exposure and HLA in healthy donors. Primers included in the PCR were 60 Vbeta and 13 Jbeta primers. Sequencing used immunoSEQ multiplex PCR; TCRdb keeps in-frame clones, though not all of them. The repertoire holds over 150,000 clones, with around 79% as singletons. The sequenced sample consisted of PBMCs. The receptors shown here come from a man between 18 and 29 years old in good health and CMV-seronegative.

There are a few counts of this clone. The rearrangement uses TRBV2 and TRBJ1-4, with D perhaps TRBD1 (5 bases). In germline, CDR1 is SNHLY, CDR2 FYNNEI. V was cut by 6 bases and J by 0 bases, with 11 bases left in between. This CDR3 contains 15 residues. The DNA of the CDR3 is TGTGCCAGCAGGTGGCAGGGCACAACTAATGAAAAACTGTTTTTT. It specifies CASRWQGTTNEKLFF.

This clone was observed once. The genes are TRBV5-8 and TRBJ2-5; D is undetermined. The CDR3 contains 14 residues. V lost 2 bases to trimming and J lost 1 base, with 9 bases between them. CDR1 is SGHTS, CDR2 YDEGEE, per germline. The CDR3 region has the DNA TGTGCCAGCAGCTTCGGTACAGCCCAAGAGACCCAGTACTTC. Translating it yields CASSFGTAQETQYF.

The chain couples TRBV27 to TRBJ1-1, with no clear D. The CDR3 sequence is 12 residues long. V was shortened by 2 bases and J by 5 bases, with 6 bases between the two germline ends. Germline CDR1 is MNHEY and CDR2 is SMNVEV (reference sequence). CDR3 nucleotide sequence: TGTGCCAGCAGTTTAATCGGGACTGAAGCTTTCTTT. It specifies CASSLIGTEAFF.

The chain is built from TRBV27 and TRBJ1-2; 8 bases are a match to TRBD1. The CDR3 runs 15 residues. Losses at the gene ends were 4 bases for V and 1 base for J; bases not matched to a gene: 5. The germline V gene has CDR1 MNHEY and CDR2 SMNVEV (reference sequence). CDR3 nucleotide sequence: TGTGCCAGCAGTTCGGGACAGGTCGGTAACTATGGCTACACCTTC. Translated: CASSSGQVGNYGYTF.

This clone was detected only a few times. The chain links TRBV6-6 to TRBJ1-2; 7 bases fit TRBD1. This CDR3 spans 12 amino acids. Losses at the gene ends were 5 bases for V and 8 bases for J; bases not matched to a gene: 5. Germline CDR1 is MNHNY and CDR2 is SVGAGI (reference sequence). The CDR3 DNA reads as TGTGCCAGCAGTGGACAGGCAGACGGCTACACCTTC. Amino acids: CASSGQADGYTF.

The gene calls are TRBV27 and TRBJ1-2, with unresolved D. From germline, CDR1 is MNHEY and CDR2 SMNVEV (reference sequence). V lost 2 bases, J lost 5 bases, and 15 bases lay in between. The CDR3 has 15 amino acids. DNA for the CDR3: TGTGCCAGCAGTTTAGCCCGGGGAAGGGAGTATGGCTACACCTTC. Its protein is CASSLARGREYGYTF.

There are a few counts of this clone. The chain is built from TRBV27 and TRBJ2-6; 8 bases align to TRBD1. The CDR3 totals 15 residues. V shed 2 bases and J 3 bases; nucleotides not matched to a gene: 0. The V gene's germline CDR1 is MNHEY and CDR2 SMNVEV (reference sequence). CDR3 in DNA: TGTGCCAGCAGTTTAGGGACAGGTGGGGCCAACGTCCTGACTTTC. Its translation: CASSLGTGGANVLTF.

This clone occurred once. A junction boundary mismatches the germline segment, possibly from a read error. The rearrangement links TRBV19 to TRBJ2-2; TRBD2 is a possible D gene (6 bases). This CDR3 is 17 amino acids long. Germline CDR1 LNHDA, CDR2 SQIVND (reference sequence). Here the CDR3 DNA reads TGTGCCAGCGCACGGGACCTCCTTCTTAGGGGCACCGGGGGGCTGTTTTTT. Residues: CASARDLLLRGTGGLFF.

In its sample, this clone was seen a few times. The chain carries TRBV28 and TRBJ1-1; 9 nucleotides line up with TRBD1. CDR1 MDHEN and CDR2 SYDVKM come from the germline V gene. This CDR3 region has 15 residues. After removal of 6 bases from V and 0 bases from J, the junction contained 5 bases not matched to a gene. The DNA for the CDR3 is TGTGCCAGCAGAGGTAGGGACAGGGTGAACACTGAAGCTTTCTTT. Amino acid sequence: CASRGRDRVNTEAFF.

This clone was seen more than once but under ten times. The V call is TRBV6-5, the J call TRBJ2-1, with 8 bases identical to TRBD2. Germline CDR1 and CDR2: MNHEY and SVGAGI. With V trimmed by 0 bases and J by 9 bases, 4 bases remained unmatched. This CDR3 contains 14 residues. CDR3 protein: CASSYSSGAGEQFF. CDR3 coding DNA: TGTGCCAGCAGTTACTCTAGCGGGGCGGGTGAGCAGTTCTTC.

V gene TRBV4-1 combines with J gene TRBJ2-1; D is perhaps TRBD2 (5 bases). V was pared by 1 base and J by 3 bases, with 10 bases between. The CDR3 contains 15 residues. Germline assignment: CDR1 MGHRA and CDR2 YSYEKL. CDR3 nucleotide sequence: TGCGCCAGCAGCCAAGTTGTAGAGGGCTACAATGAGCAGTTCTTC. Translating it yields CASSQVVEGYNEQFF.

As concerns this clone: The identical CDR3 is also encoded by other nucleotide sequences in the sample. The chain combines TRBV10-1 with TRBJ1-1, with a weak D call TRBD1 (6 bases). The CDR3 contains 15 residues. Trimming pared 0 bases from V and 1 base from J, leaving 9 bases between. Germline V lookup: CDR1 WNHNN, CDR2 SYGVQD (reference sequence). The chain's CDR3 is CASSESTGGNTEAFF. In nucleotides, the CDR3 is TGCGCCAGCAGTGAGTCGACAGGCGGGAACACTGAAGCTTTCTTT.

This rearrangement joins TRBV27 to TRBJ2-1; 14 bases agree with TRBD2. The germline gives CDR1 MNHEY, CDR2 SMNVEV (reference sequence). With V trimmed by 5 bases and J by 9 bases, 6 bases remained unmatched. There are 15 residues in the CDR3. The CDR3 nucleotides read TGTGCCAGCAGTGCAGGGACTAGCGGGGGCCGTGAGCAGTTCTTC. Amino acid sequence: CASSAGTSGGREQFF.

The rearrangement joins TRBV29-1 to TRBJ2-1; possibly TRBD2 for D (6 bases). Deletions cut 4 bases from V and 4 bases from J, with 8 bases between. The CDR3 is 12 amino acids. Germline CDR1 is SQVTM and CDR2 is ANQGSEA. The CDR3 DNA follows: TGCAGCGTTGCGGGGGTATACAATGAGCAGTTCTTC. Protein sequence: CSVAGVYNEQFF.

The chain recombines TRBV5-1 with TRBJ1-1; D gene uncertain. The V end lost 1 base, the J end lost 1 base, and 5 bases lay between the germline ends. Germline CDR1 and CDR2: SGHRS and YFSETQ. The CDR3 is 13 amino acids. CDR3 protein: CASSLSWNTEAFF. The CDR3 bases are TGCGCCAGCAGCTTGTCCTGGAACACTGAAGCTTTCTTT.

The genes are TRBV21-1 and TRBJ2-5; no check of the table's D call, TRBD2, against the DNA was made. The J call may be wrong; the DNA end is better matched by TRBJ2-7. TRBV21-1 is classified as a pseudogene. The CDR3 is 14 residues long. CDR3 DNA: TGTGCCAGCAGCAAAGTGCTGTCCTCCTACGAGCAGTACTTC. Amino acids: CASSKVLSSYEQYF.

This chain joins TRBV2 and TRBJ1-5; no firm D call. Trimming stripped 7 bases from V and 0 bases from J, with 10 bases between. From germline, CDR1 is SNHLY and CDR2 FYNNEI. The CDR3 totals 14 residues. The CDR3 coding sequence is TGTGCCAGCACATCAAGCGCTAGCAATCAGCCCCAGCATTTT. Protein product: CASTSSASNQPQHF. The complete variable domain, with remaining parts taken from reference TRBV2 and TRBJ1-5, reads EPEVTQTPSHQVTQMGQEVILRCVPISNHLYFYWYRQILGQKVEFLVSFYNNEISEKSEIFDDQFSVERPDGSNFTLKIRSTKLEDSAMYFCASTSSASNQPQHFGDGTRLSIL.

Notes on this clone: The junction shows a germline mismatch at one end, possibly a read error. The rearrangement joins TRBV5-1 to TRBJ2-6; tentatively, D is TRBD2 (7 bases). This CDR3 spans 17 amino acids. CDR1 is SGHRS and CDR2 is YFSETQ in the germline V gene. The CDR3 DNA is TGCGCCAGCAGCTTATTACGGGGGGCTGCTGGGGCCAACGGCCTGACTTTC. Encoded protein: CASSLLRGAAGANGLTF.

The chain employs TRBV7-9 and TRBJ1-2, with 7 bases lining up with TRBD1. The ends lost 5 bases at V and 8 bases at J; junction bases unmatched: 5. Germline CDR1 and CDR2: SEHNR and FQNEAQ (reference sequence). The CDR3 is 12 amino acids. CDR3 region: CASSPTGSGYTF. The CDR3 nucleotides read TGTGCCAGCAGCCCGACAGGGAGCGGCTACACCTTC.

This chain joins TRBV15 and TRBJ2-7; 13 bases are shared with TRBD2. Germline CDR1 reads LNHNV; CDR2 reads YYDKDF (reference sequence). The CDR3 contains 16 residues. Unmatched junction bases numbered 3, after V lost 0 bases and J lost 4 bases. Here the CDR3 reads CATSRDRLAGGYEQYF. Written as DNA, the CDR3 is TGTGCCACCAGCAGAGATAGACTAGCGGGGGGTTACGAGCAGTACTTC.

This clone was observed a single time. The chain has TRBV5-1 and TRBJ2-3; D gene uncertain. The CDR3 covers 12 residues. Germline V CDR1 and CDR2: SGHRS, YFSETQ. V lost 1 base and J lost 2, with 2 bases in between. For the CDR3, the DNA is TGCGCCAGCAGCTTGTACACAGATACGCAGTATTTT. This gives the protein CASSLYTDTQYF.

This clone was found a few times. This rearrangement joins TRBV2 to TRBJ1-5, with TRBD1 identical over 10 bases. CDR3 length: 14 amino acids. J gave up 7 bases and V 5 bases, and 5 bases lay outside the gene matches. CDR1 and CDR2 (germline): SNHLY, FYNNEI. The CDR3 nucleotides read TGTGCCAGCAGTAGGACAGGGGGAGGCCAGCCCCAGCATTTT. Translated: CASSRTGGGQPQHF.

This rearrangement joins TRBV6-4 to TRBJ2-3; 12 bases line up with TRBD2. The V and J ends lost 3 bases and 1 base, in that order; junction bases with no gene match: 2. The CDR3 is made up of 16 amino acids. CDR1 and CDR2 from the germline V gene are MRHNA and SNTAGT. CDR3 amino acids: CASSELAGGGTDTQYF. The CDR3 DNA is TGTGCCAGCAGTGAACTAGCGGGGGGTGGCACAGATACGCAGTATTTT.

The V call is TRBV7-2, the J call TRBJ1-4; 10 bases are a match to TRBD1. The CDR3 spans 15 residues. V was pared by 0 bases and J by 8 bases, with 3 bases of the junction left unmatched. Germline-derived CDR1 and CDR2 are SGHTA and FQGNSA. The CDR3 region is CASSLAGTGVEKLFF. The CDR3 nucleotides read TGTGCCAGCAGCTTAGCCGGGACAGGGGTGGAAAAACTGTTTTTT.

A remark on this clone: At one of its ends the junction is not consistent with the germline gene, which may arise from a read error. J is TRBJ2-5 and V is TRBV6-1; 9 nucleotides agree with TRBD1. Germline V gene sequence: CDR1 MNHNS, CDR2 SASEGT. CDR3 length: 15 residues. The CDR3 bases are TGTGCCAGCAGTCTCCACAGGGGACAGGGAGAGACCCGGTACTTC. It yields the protein CASSLHRGQGETRYF.

The J gene is TRBJ2-3, the V gene TRBV10-3; TRBD2 matches 8 bases. Germline CDR1 ENHRY, CDR2 SYGVKD. This CDR3 has 14 amino acids. V was pared by 8 bases and J by 2 bases, with 6 bases of the junction left unmatched. CDR3 region: CAIGTSGHTDTQYF. The CDR3 DNA is TGTGCCATCGGTACTAGCGGCCACACAGATACGCAGTATTTT.

The chain uses TRBV4-1 and TRBJ1-1; D is uncertain. The germline gives CDR1 MGHRA, CDR2 YSYEKL. V lost 1 base and J lost 1, with 10 bases in between. The CDR3 is 15 amino acids. The CDR3 sequence is CASSQARVGNTEAFF. In nucleotides, the CDR3 is TGCGCCAGCAGCCAAGCCCGGGTGGGGAACACTGAAGCTTTCTTT.

The rearrangement joins TRBV7-9 to TRBJ2-7, with TRBD2 identical over 10 bases. CDR3 size: 14 residues. V was pared by 4 bases and J by 3 bases, with 3 bases of the junction left unmatched. CDR1 and CDR2 (germline): SEHNR, FQNEAQ (reference sequence). CDR3 sequence: CASSSVAGGYEQYF. In DNA, the CDR3 is TGTGCCAGCAGCTCGGTAGCGGGGGGCTACGAGCAGTACTTC.